The 8 T cell receptor beta chains reported below all come from one sample, sequenced in a study of blood T cell repertoires in COVID-19. Clones were sequenced by immunoSEQ multiplex PCR, and TCRdb holds only the in-frame ones, with some missing. Of roughly 200,000 clones listed, under 90% are singletons. Sequenced sample: peripheral blood. The receptors here all came from a man older than 75 with acute or convalescent COVID-19.

The chain is built from TRBV7-9 and TRBJ1-6; a possible D gene is TRBD1 (6 bases). Trimming cost V 4 bases and J 5 bases, with 15 bases left between them. The CDR3 consists of 16 residues. Per the germline V gene, CDR1 is SEHNR and CDR2 is FQNEAQ (reference sequence). The CDR3 is CASSSNPGGNNSPLHF. Here the CDR3 DNA reads TGTGCCAGCAGCTCCAACCCGGGGGGCAATAATTCACCCCTCCACTTT.

The chain combines TRBV11-2 with TRBJ2-2; possibly TRBD1 for D (6 bases). In germline, CDR1 is SGHAT, CDR2 FQNNGV. The V end was cut by 3 bases, the J end by 5 bases, with 13 bases between. The CDR3 spans 15 residues. The CDR3 reads CASSFTGMVTGELFF. The CDR3 DNA reads as TGTGCCAGCAGCTTCACAGGGATGGTTACCGGGGAGCTGTTTTTT.

V gene TRBV18 combines with J gene TRBJ1-6; no definite D call. Between the trimmed V and J ends, which lost 1 base and 5 bases, there was a span of 6 bases. The CDR3 consists of 14 residues. Per germline, CDR1 KGHSH and CDR2 LQKENI. As DNA, the CDR3 is TGTGCCAGCTCACCACTCGGGGATAATTCACCCCTCCACTTT. It yields the protein CASSPLGDNSPLHF.

The gene calls are TRBV7-2 and TRBJ2-7; 8 bases are a match to TRBD2. This CDR3 is built from 15 residues. CDR1 and CDR2 (germline): SGHTA, FQGNSA. With 5 bases clipped from V and 3 bases from J, the junction kept 9 bases outside the gene matches. The DNA for the CDR3 is TGTGCCAGCAGCCCCGGACTAGCAGCCATCTACGAGCAGTACTTC. Its translation: CASSPGLAAIYEQYF.

The chain links TRBV19 to TRBJ2-2; 9 positions agree with TRBD1. The CDR3 contains 17 residues. Trimming cost V 2 bases and J 7 bases; bases outside gene matches: 11. CDR1 is LNHDA and CDR2 is SQIVND in the germline V gene (reference sequence). The CDR3 nucleotides read TGTGCCAGTAGTATAATAAGGGGGACAGGGTTTGGCGGGGAGCTGTTTTTT. It yields the protein CASSIIRGTGFGGELFF.

V gene TRBV27 combines with J gene TRBJ2-1; TRBD2 matches 14 bases. Germline CDR1 and CDR2: MNHEY and SMNVEV (reference sequence). Unmatched junction bases numbered 13, after V lost 3 bases and J lost 6 bases. This CDR3 is 19 amino acids long. This CDR3 is CASSFGTSGSRLYGNEQFF. The CDR3 DNA is TGTGCCAGCAGTTTCGGGACTAGCGGGAGTCGGTTATACGGCAATGAGCAGTTCTTC.

CDR3 sequence reads: CASSFGGIDTGELFF. The CDR3 DNA reads as TGTGCCAGCAGCTTTGGGGGGATAGACACCGGGGAGCTGTTTTTT. The chain has TRBV5-5 and TRBJ2-2; weak D call: TRBD2 (6 bases). Germline lookup yields CDR1 SGHKS and CDR2 YYEKEE (reference sequence). The ends were cut back, 2 bases at V and 3 bases at J, with 11 bases in the middle. The CDR3 spans 15 residues.

The V gene is TRBV3-1 (or the pseudogene TRBV3-2), the J gene TRBJ1-1; perhaps TRBD1 as D (6 bases). CDR3 length: 14 residues. The V end lost 4 bases, the J end lost 8 bases, and 17 bases lay between the germline ends. The germline CDR1 and CDR2 sequences are LGHDT and YNNKEL (reference sequence). The CDR3 region has the DNA TGTGCCAGCAGCCTATCCACAGGGATCGGGGAAGCTTTCTTT. Amino acid sequence: CASSLSTGIGEAFF.